This TCR beta chain was sequenced during a study of vaccination and CD4 T cells after COVID-19. Overall study: The convalescents comprised six males and four females, two of them Hispanic. Sampling that followed vaccination took place a median approximately 70 days after dose two, within a range of 14 to 241.

The study sequenced cultured CD4+ T cell DNA using the Oncomine TCR Beta short-read assay. The template was genomic DNA from cultured CD4+ T cells. Each CDR3 protein gets one entry after TCRdb re-called the PCR reads with MiXCR. The data contain roughly 25,000 distinct CDR3 sequences, approximately 67% of them seen just once; the ten biggest clones take up about 20%. Treatment meaning: approximately nine-day PBMC culture with coronavirus spike peptide pools or control peptides (ViraFEST assay). CDR1 is DFQATT, CDR2 SNEGSKA, per germline (reference sequence). The ends were cut back, 2 bases at V and 8 bases at J, with 12 bases in the middle. CDR3 length: 13 residues. Findings of the study overall: Spike mono-reactivity marked 304 of 307 vaccine-specific clones in convalescent patients.

This clonotype was picked up a small number of times. Its target is unknown. This chain connects TRBV20-1 to TRBJ1-4, with no clear D. Sample: CD4+ T cells from blood, cultured in vitro, taken after SARS-CoV-2 vaccination. The clonotype originates from a human donor who received a COVID-19 vaccine. The CDR3 loop reads CSARSGVAEKLFF. The DNA for the CDR3 is TGCAGTGCTAGAAGTGGGGTGGCGGAAAAACTGTTTTTT.